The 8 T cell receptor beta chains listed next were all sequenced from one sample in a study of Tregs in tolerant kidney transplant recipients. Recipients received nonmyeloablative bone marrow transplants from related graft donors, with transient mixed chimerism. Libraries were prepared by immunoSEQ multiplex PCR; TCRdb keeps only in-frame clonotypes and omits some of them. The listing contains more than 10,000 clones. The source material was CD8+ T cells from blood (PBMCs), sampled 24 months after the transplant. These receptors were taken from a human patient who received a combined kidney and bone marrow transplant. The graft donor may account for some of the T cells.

The CDR3 bases that were read are TGTGCCTGGACAGGCACCGGGGAG. Amino acids: CAWTGTGE. The CDR3 as a whole reads CAWTGTGELFF. This chain joins TRBV30 and TRBJ2-2; no clear D. The read halts 3 residues ahead of the CDR3 end, with the missing end drawn from the germline J gene. Germline-derived CDR1 and CDR2 are GTSNPN and SVGIG (reference sequence). The CDR3 extends over 11 amino acids. The ends were cut back, 4 bases at V and 4 bases at J, with 4 bases in the middle.

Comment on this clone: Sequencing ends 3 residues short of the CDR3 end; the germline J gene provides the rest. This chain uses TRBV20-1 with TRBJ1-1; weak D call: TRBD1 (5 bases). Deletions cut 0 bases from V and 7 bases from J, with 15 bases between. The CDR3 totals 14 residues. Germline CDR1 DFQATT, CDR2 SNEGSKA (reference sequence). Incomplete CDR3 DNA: TGCAGTGCTAGAGAGGACGGGGGGAATGGTGAA. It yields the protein CSAREDGGNGE. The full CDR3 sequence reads CSAREDGGNGEAFF.

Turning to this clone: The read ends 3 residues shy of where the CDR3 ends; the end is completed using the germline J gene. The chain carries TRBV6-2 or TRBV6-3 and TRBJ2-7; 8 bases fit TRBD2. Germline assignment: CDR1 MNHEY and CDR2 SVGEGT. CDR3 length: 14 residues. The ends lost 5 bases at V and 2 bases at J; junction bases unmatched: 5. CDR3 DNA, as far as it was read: TGTGCCAGCAGTCAGAGCGGGAGTCCCTACGAG. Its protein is CASSQSGSPYE. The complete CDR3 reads CASSQSGSPYEQYF.

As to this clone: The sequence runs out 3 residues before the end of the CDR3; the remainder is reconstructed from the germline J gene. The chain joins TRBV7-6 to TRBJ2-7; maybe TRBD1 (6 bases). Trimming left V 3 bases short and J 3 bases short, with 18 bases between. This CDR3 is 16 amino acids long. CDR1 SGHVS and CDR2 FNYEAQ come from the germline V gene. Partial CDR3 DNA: TGTGCCAGCAGCTTTCAACCACCAGGACAGATCTACGAG. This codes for CASSFQPPGQIYE. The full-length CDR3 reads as CASSFQPPGQIYEQYF.

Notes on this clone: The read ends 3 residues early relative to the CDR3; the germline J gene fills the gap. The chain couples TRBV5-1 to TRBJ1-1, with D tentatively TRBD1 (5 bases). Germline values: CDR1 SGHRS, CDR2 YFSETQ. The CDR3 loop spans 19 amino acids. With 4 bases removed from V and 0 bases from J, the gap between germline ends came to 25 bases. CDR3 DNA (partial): TGCGCCAGCAGCCCGGGGACTCTCCTCGGTAGGATAATGAACACTGAA. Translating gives CASSPGTLLGRIMNTE. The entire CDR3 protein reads CASSPGTLLGRIMNTEAFF.

The CDR3 here is CASSRRTGAIGELFF. Incomplete CDR3 DNA: TGCGCCAGCAGCCGAAGGACAGGGGCCATCGGGGAG. V is TRBV4-1 and J is TRBJ2-2, with 9 bases fitting TRBD1. The CDR3 goes on 3 residues after the read ends, and that part is filled in from the germline J gene. V trimming: 4 bases; J trimming: 7 bases; junction bases outside the gene matches: 7. CDR1 is MGHRA and CDR2 is YSYEKL in the germline V gene. The CDR3 extends over 15 amino acids.

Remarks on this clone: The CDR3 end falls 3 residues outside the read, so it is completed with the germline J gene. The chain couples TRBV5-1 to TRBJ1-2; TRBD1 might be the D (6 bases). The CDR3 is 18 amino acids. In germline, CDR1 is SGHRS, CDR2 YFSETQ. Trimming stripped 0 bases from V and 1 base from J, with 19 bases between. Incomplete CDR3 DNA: TGCGCCAGCAGCTTGGAACCGGTTGTAGGACAGAGTAACTATGGC. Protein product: CASSLEPVVGQSNYG. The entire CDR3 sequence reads CASSLEPVVGQSNYGYTF.

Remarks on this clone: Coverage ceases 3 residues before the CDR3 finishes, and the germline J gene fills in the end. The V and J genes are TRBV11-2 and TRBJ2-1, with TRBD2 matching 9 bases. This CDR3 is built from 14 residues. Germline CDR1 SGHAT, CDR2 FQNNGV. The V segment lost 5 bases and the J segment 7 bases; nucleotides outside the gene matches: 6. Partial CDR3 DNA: TGTGCCAGCAGCGTTAGCGGGAGCTGGAATGAG. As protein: CASSVSGSWNE. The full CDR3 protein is CASSVSGSWNEQFF.